A single T cell receptor beta chain is shown here with its context. The junction and the germline gene differ at one end; a read error may be behind it. Stated time point: before preoperative PTX-NDP chemotherapy. This sample was taken from a study of esophageal squamous cell carcinoma under preoperative chemotherapy. TCRdb used MiXCR to reprocess the PCR reads, holding one entry per CDR3 protein. Found here are over 14,000 distinct CDR3 sequences, over 55% of them singletons; the top ten hold around 49%. The CDR3 loop spans 16 amino acids. Sampling was done from a patient given preoperative chemotherapy. The sequence came from a human donor with esophageal squamous cell carcinoma. The donor label of this sample is uncertain. This chain links TRBV12-3 or TRBV12-4 with TRBJ2-3; TRBD2 matches 8 bases. The CDR3 loop reads CASSPYGGGRPETQYF. The CDR3 coding sequence is TGTGCCAGCAGTCCTTACGGGGGGGGTCGCCCAGAGACGCAGTATTTT.